This T cell receptor beta chain derives from a study of somatic mutations in cytotoxic T cells in rheumatoid arthritis. The CDR3 is 15 residues long. Germline assignment: CDR1 SGHRS and CDR2 YFSETQ. V was pared by 3 bases and J by 6 bases, with 19 bases between. Assay used: immunoSEQ multiplex PCR; TCRdb lists only in-frame clones, some missing. The sample holds about 19,000 clones, about 80% seen once. The sequenced sample was CD8+ T cells sorted from blood. V gene TRBV5-1 combines with J gene TRBJ2-7; D may be TRBD2 (5 bases). The receptor comes from a woman between 45 and 65 years old in good health. The CDR3 region has the DNA TGCGCCAGCAGCTCTAGGACTCTGAGGTCGGGCGAGCAGTACTTC. This translates into CASSSRTLRSGEQYF.